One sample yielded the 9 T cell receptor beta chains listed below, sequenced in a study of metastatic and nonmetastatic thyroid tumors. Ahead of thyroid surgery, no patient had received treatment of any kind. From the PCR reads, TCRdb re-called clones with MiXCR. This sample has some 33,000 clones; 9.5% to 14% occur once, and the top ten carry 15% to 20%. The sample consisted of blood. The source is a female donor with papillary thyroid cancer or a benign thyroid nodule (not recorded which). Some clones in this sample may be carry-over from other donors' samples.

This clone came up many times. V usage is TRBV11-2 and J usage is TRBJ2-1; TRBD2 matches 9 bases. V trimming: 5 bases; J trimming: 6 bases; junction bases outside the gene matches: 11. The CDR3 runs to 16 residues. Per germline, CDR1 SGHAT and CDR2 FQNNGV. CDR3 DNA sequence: TGTGCCAGCAGCGAAGTAGCGGGAGTTTCGGTCAATGAGCAGTTCTTC. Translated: CASSEVAGVSVNEQFF.

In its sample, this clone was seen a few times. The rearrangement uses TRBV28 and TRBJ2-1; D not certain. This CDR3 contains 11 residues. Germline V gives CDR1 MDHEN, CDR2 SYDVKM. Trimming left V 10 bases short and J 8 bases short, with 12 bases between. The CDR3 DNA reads TGTGCCACCGCGTGGCCGGATGAGCAGTTCTTC. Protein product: CATAWPDEQFF.

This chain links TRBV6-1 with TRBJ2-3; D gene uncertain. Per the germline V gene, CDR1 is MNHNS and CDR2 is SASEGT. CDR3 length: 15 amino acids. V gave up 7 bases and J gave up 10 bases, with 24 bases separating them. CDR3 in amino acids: CASKERSWPTFAQYF. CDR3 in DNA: TGTGCCAGCAAGGAGAGGAGCTGGCCGACGTTCGCGCAGTATTTT.

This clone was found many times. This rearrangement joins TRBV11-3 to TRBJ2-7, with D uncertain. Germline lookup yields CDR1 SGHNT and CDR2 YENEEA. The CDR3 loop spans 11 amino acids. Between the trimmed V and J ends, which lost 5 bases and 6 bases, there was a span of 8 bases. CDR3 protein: CASSQSVEQYF. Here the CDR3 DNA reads TGTGCCAGCAGCCAGTCAGTCGAGCAGTACTTC. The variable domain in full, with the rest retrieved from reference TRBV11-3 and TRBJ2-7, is EAGVVQSPRYKIIEKKQPVAFWCNPISGHNTLYWYLQNLGQGPELLIRYENEEAVDDSQLPKDRFSAERLKGVDSTLKIQPAELGDSAVYLCASSQSVEQYFGPGTRLTVT.

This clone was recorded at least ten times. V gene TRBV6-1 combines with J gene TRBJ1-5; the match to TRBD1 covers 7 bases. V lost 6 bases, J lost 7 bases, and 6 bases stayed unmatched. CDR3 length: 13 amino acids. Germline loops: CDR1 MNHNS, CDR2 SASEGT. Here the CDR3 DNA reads TGTGCCAGCAGGGGTGACAGGGACCAGCCCCAGCATTTT. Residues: CASRGDRDQPQHF.

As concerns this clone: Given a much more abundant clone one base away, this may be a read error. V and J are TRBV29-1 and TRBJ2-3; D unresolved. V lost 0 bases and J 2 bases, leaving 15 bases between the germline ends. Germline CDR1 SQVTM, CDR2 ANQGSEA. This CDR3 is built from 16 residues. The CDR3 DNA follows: TGCAGCGTTGAAGAACGACCGGGCACTTCCACAGATACGCAGTATTTT. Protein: CSVEERPGTSTDTQYF.

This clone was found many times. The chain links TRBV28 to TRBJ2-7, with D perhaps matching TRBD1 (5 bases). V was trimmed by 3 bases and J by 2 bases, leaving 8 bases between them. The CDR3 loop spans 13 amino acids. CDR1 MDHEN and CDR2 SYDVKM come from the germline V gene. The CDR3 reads CASSFQGTYEQYF. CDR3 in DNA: TGTGCCAGCAGTTTCCAGGGAACCTACGAGCAGTACTTC.

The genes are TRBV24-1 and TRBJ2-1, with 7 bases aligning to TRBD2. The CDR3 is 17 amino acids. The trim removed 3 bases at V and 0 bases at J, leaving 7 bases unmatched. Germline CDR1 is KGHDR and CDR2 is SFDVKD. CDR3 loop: CATSDIRGGSSYNEQFF. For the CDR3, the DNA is TGTGCCACCAGTGATATTAGGGGCGGGAGCTCCTACAATGAGCAGTTCTTC.

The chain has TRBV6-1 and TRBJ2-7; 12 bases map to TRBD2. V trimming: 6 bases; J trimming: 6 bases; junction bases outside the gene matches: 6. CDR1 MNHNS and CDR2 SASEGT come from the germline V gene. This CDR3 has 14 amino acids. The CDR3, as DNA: TGTGCCAGCAGGCGTCCGGGACTAGCGGGCGAGCAGTACTTC. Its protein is CASRRPGLAGEQYF.